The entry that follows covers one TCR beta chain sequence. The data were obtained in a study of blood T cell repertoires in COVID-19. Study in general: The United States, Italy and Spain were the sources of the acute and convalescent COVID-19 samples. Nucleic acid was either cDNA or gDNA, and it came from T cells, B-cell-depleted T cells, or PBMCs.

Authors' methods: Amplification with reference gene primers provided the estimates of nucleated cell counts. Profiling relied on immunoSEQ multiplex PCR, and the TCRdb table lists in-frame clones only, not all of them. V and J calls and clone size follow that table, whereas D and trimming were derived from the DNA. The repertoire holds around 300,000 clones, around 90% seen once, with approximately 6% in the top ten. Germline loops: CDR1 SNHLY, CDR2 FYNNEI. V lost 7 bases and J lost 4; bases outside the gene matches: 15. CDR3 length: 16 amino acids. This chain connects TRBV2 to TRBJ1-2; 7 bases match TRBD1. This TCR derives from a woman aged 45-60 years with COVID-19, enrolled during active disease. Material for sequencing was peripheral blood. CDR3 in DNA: TGTGCCAGCACTCTCCGGGACAGCGCTTCTTCCTATGGCTACACCTTC. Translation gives CASTLRDSASSYGYTF.